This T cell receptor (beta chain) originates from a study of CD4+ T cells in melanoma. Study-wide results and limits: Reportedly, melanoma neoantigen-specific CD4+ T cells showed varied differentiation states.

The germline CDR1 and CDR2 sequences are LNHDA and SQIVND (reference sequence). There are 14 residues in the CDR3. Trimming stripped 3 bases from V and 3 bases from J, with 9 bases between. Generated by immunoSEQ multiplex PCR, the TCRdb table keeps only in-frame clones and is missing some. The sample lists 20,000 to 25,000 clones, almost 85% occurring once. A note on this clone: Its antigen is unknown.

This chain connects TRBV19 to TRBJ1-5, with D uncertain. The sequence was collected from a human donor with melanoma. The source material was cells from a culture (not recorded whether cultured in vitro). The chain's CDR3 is CASSIEGHNQPQHF. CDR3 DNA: TGTGCCAGTAGTATCGAGGGCCACAATCAGCCCCAGCATTTT.